This is a list of T cell receptor beta chains from one sample in a study of brain T cells in children with intractable seizures. The protocol was immunoSEQ multiplex PCR, while the TCRdb copy is restricted to in-frame clones and leaves out a portion. The table has over 95,000 clones, approximately 94% seen once. The input for sequencing was peripheral blood, taken at surgery. The receptors were sampled from a boy less than two years old with hemimegalencephaly and intractable seizures. Each CDR3 is given with its conserved first and last residue. A D gene is named only where the DNA matches it firmly. Rows give clone size only sometimes, using once, few, many, or a class for an expanded clone.

j_gene | d_gene | v_gene | abundance | CDR3aa | CDR3nt
TRBJ2-7 | TRBD1 | TRBV13 | - | CASSPHRGEMSDEQYF | TGTGCCAGCAGCCCACACAGGGGGGAAATGTCGGACGAGCAGTACTTC
TRBJ2-2 | TRBD2 | TRBV10-3 | - | CAISEPAGEGRTGELFF | TGTGCCATCAGTGAGCCAGCGGGAGAGGGGAGGACCGGGGAGCTGTTTTTT
TRBJ2-2 | - | TRBV27 | - | CASSLWGTGELFF | TGTGCCAGCAGTTTATGGGGAACCGGGGAGCTGTTTTTT
TRBJ2-1 | - | TRBV6-4 | few | CASSGRGGGNEQFF | TGTGCCAGCAGTGGCCGGGGCGGCGGAAATGAGCAGTTCTTC
TRBJ1-4 | - | TRBV28 | - | CASSQGQRLFF | TGTGCCAGCAGCCAGGGACAAAGACTGTTTTTT
TRBJ2-2 | - | TRBV4-1 | - | CASSHENTGELFF | TGCGCCAGCAGCCACGAGAACACCGGGGAGCTGTTTTTT
TRBJ1-1 | TRBD1 | TRBV5-6 | - | CASSGQVGGTEAFF | TGTGCCAGCAGCGGACAGGTCGGTGGCACTGAAGCTTTCTTT
TRBJ2-7 | TRBD2 | TRBV20-1 | - | CSASIAGGPYEQYF | TGCAGTGCTAGTATCGCGGGAGGTCCCTACGAGCAGTACTTC
TRBJ1-6 | - | TRBV27 | few | CASSPTVRGSPLHF | TGTGCCAGCAGCCCGACAGTCCGGGGTTCACCCCTCCACTTT
TRBJ2-1 | - | TRBV11-2 | - | CASSLQLSSYNEQFF | TGTGCCAGCAGCTTACAGTTAAGCTCCTACAATGAGCAGTTCTTC
TRBJ2-7 | TRBD2 | TRBV7-9 | - | CASSLGLEGDEQYF | TGTGCCAGCAGCTTGGGACTAGAGGGAGACGAGCAGTACTTC
TRBJ2-3 | - | TRBV10-3 | - | CAISDGADTQYF | TGTGCCATCAGTGATGGGGCAGATACGCAGTATTTT
TRBJ1-4 | - | TRBV11-3 | - | CASSLVAGHSNEKLFF | TGTGCCAGCAGCTTAGTCGCGGGACACTCTAATGAAAAACTGTTTTTT
TRBJ2-2 | - | TRBV28 | - | CASSGFPGELFF | TGTGCCAGCAGCGGGTTTCCCGGGGAGCTGTTTTTT
TRBJ2-7 | - | TRBV7-3 | - | CASSLGQDYEQYF | TGTGCCAGCAGCTTAGGACAAGACTACGAGCAGTACTTC
TRBJ1-5 | - | TRBV15 | - | CATSRDKVGEGMVNQPQHF | TGTGCCACCAGCAGAGATAAGGTTGGAGAGGGGATGGTCAATCAGCCCCAGCATTTT
TRBJ1-4 | - | TRBV19 | - | CASSTVEKLFF | TGTGCCAGTAGTACGGTTGAAAAACTGTTTTTT
TRBJ2-7 | - | TRBV7-2 | - | CASSLYLGSYEQYF | TGTGCCAGCAGCTTATATCTTGGCTCCTACGAGCAGTACTTC
TRBJ2-1 | TRBD2 | TRBV28 | - | CASSLTSGRHEQFF | TGTGCCAGCAGTTTAACTAGCGGGAGGCATGAGCAGTTCTTC
TRBJ2-7 | TRBD2 | TRBV7-2 | once | CASSSPGAGTREQYF | TGTGCCAGCAGTTCCCCGGGGGCAGGGACTAGGGAGCAGTACTTC
TRBJ2-7 | TRBD1 | TRBV5-1 | once | CASSFWDRAYEQYF | TGCGCCAGCAGCTTTTGGGACAGGGCCTACGAGCAGTACTTC
TRBJ2-3 | - | TRBV10-1 | - | CASSERPLSTDTQYF | TGCGCCAGCAGTGAGAGGCCCCTGAGCACAGATACGCAGTATTTT
TRBJ1-1 | - | TRBV28 | - | CASSLWAATEAFF | TGTGCCAGCAGTTTATGGGCAGCCACTGAAGCTTTCTTT
TRBJ2-6 | - | TRBV10-3 | - | CAISVWDTFSGANVLTF | TGTGCCATCAGTGTTTGGGACACGTTCTCTGGGGCCAACGTCCTGACTTTC
TRBJ2-7 | TRBD1 | TRBV27 | - | CASARQGETYEQYF | TGTGCCAGCGCAAGACAGGGGGAAACCTACGAGCAGTACTTC
TRBJ2-3 | TRBD2 | TRBV10-3 | - | CAISVGGDQDTQYF | TGTGCCATCAGTGTCGGGGGGGATCAAGATACGCAGTATTTT
TRBJ2-2 | - | TRBV4-1 | - | CASSQPGGGELFF | TGCGCCAGCAGCCAACCGGGTGGCGGGGAGCTGTTTTTT
TRBJ2-3 | - | TRBV9 | - | CASSVEAADTQYF | TGTGCCAGCAGCGTAGAAGCGGCAGATACGCAGTATTTT
TRBJ1-5 | - | TRBV10-3 | - | CAISDKAGTSNQPQHF | TGTGCCATCAGTGATAAGGCAGGGACAAGCAATCAGCCCCAGCATTTT
TRBJ2-7 | TRBD1 | TRBV7-8 | - | CASSLAKGQGAYEQYF | TGTGCCAGCAGCTTAGCGAAGGGACAGGGGGCCTACGAGCAGTACTTC
TRBJ2-7 | - | TRBV24-1 | - | CATSDSREGGYEQYF | TGTGCCACCAGTGATTCCAGGGAGGGGGGCTACGAGCAGTACTTC
TRBJ2-7 | TRBD2 | TRBV7-9 | - | CASSLGAGGFHEQYF | TGTGCCAGCAGCTTAGGAGCGGGAGGGTTCCACGAGCAGTACTTC